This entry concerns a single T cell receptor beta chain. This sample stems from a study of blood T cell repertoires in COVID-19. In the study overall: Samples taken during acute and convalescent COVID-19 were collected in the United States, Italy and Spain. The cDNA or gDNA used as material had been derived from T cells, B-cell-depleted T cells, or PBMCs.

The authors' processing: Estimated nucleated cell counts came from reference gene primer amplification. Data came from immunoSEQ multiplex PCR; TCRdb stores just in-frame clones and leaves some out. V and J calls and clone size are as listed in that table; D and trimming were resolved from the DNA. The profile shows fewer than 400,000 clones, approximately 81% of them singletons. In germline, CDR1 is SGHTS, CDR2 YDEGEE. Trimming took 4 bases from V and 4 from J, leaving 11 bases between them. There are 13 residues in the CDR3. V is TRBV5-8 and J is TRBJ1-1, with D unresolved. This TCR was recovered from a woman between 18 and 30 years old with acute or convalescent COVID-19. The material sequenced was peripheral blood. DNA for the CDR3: TGTGCCAGCAGCCCGAGCGGCCCCACTGAAGCTTTCTTT. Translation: CASSPSGPTEAFF.